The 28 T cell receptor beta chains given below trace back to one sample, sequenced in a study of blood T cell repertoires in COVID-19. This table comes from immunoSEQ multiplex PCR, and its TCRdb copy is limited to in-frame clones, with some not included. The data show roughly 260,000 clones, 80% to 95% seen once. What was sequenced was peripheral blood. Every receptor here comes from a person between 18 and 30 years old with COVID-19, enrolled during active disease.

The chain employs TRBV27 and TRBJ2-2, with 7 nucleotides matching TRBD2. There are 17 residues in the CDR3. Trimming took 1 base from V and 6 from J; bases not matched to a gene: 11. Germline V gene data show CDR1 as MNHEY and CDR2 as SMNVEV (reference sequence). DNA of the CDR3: TGTGCCAGCAGTTTATTAGGAGGCGGGAGAGGTCCCGGGGAGCTGTTTTTT. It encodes CASSLLGGGRGPGELFF.

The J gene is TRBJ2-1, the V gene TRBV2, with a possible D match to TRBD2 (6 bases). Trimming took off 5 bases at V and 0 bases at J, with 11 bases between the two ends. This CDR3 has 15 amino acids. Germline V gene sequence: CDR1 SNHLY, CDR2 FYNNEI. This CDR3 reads CASSRAGLSYNEQFF. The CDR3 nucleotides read TGTGCCAGCAGTCGAGCGGGCCTCTCCTACAATGAGCAGTTCTTC.

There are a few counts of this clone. The chain's CDR3 is CASSEWPAGSVEQFF. CDR3 coding DNA: TGTGCCAGCAGTGAATGGCCAGCCGGGTCTGTTGAGCAGTTCTTC. V and J are TRBV2 and TRBJ2-1, with D unclear. The V end lost 2 bases, the J end lost 9 bases, and 17 bases lay between the germline ends. The CDR3 is 15 amino acids. The germline V gene has CDR1 SNHLY and CDR2 FYNNEI.

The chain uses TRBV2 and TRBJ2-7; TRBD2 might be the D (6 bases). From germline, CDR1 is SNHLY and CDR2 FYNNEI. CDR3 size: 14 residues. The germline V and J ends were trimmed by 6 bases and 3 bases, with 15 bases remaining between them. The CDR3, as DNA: TGTGCCAGCAGGGGAGACGGGGGTTACTACGAGCAGTACTTC. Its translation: CASRGDGGYYEQYF.

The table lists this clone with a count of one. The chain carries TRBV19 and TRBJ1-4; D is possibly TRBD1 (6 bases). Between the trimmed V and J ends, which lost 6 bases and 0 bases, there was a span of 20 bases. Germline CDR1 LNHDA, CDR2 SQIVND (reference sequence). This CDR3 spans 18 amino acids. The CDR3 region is CASRHGGGGPATNEKLFF. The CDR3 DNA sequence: TGTGCCAGTAGACATGGGGGCGGGGGACCCGCAACTAATGAAAAACTGTTTTTT. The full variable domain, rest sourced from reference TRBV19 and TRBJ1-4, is DGGITQSPKYLFRKEGQNVTLSCEQNLNHDAMYWYRQDPGQGLRLIYYSQIVNDFQKGDIAEGYSVSREKKESFPLTVTSAQKNPTAFYLCASRHGGGGPATNEKLFFGSGTQLSVL.

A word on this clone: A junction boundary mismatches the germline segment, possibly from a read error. The CDR3 is CASSQTSTGELFF. The DNA for the CDR3 is TGTGCTAGCAGCCAGACATCCACCGGGGAGCTGTTTTTT. The genes are TRBV7-7 and TRBJ2-2; D ambiguous. The CDR3 is 13 amino acids. Germline V lookup: CDR1 SSHAT, CDR2 FNYEAQ (reference sequence).

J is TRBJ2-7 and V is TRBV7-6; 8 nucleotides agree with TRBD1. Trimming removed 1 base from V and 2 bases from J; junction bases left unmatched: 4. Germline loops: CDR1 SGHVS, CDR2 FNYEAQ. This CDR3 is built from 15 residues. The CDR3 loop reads CASSLGRDRPYEQYF. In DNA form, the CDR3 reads TGTGCCAGCAGCTTAGGGAGGGACAGGCCCTACGAGCAGTACTTC.

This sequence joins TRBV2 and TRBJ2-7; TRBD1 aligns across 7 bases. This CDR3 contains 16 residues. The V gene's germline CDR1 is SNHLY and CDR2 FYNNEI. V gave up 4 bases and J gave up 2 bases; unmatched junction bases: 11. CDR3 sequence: CASSVGTEWDPYEQYF. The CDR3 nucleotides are TGTGCCAGCAGTGTCGGGACAGAATGGGACCCCTACGAGCAGTACTTC.

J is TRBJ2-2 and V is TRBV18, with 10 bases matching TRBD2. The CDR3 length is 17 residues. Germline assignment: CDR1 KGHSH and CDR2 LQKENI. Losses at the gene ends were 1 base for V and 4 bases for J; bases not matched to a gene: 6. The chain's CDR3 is CASSPRPAGGTTGELFF. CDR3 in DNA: TGTGCCAGCTCACCACGCCCAGCGGGAGGGACCACCGGGGAGCTGTTTTTT.

For the CDR3, the DNA is TGCGCCAGCAGCCTGGGACAGACTTCTTATGGCGAGCAGTACTTC. Translated, it gives CASSLGQTSYGEQYF. This sequence joins TRBV4-1 and TRBJ2-7, with TRBD1 matching over 7 bases. CDR3 size: 15 residues. Germline loops: CDR1 MGHRA, CDR2 YSYEKL. The V gene end was trimmed by 4 bases and the J gene end by 6 bases; junction bases not matched to a gene: 12.

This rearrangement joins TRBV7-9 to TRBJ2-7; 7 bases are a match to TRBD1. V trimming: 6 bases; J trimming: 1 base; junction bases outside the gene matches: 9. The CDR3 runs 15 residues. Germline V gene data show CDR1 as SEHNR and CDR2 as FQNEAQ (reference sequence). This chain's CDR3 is CASSSPGQSSYEQYF. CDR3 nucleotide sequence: TGTGCCAGCAGTTCGCCGGGACAGTCATCCTACGAGCAGTACTTC.

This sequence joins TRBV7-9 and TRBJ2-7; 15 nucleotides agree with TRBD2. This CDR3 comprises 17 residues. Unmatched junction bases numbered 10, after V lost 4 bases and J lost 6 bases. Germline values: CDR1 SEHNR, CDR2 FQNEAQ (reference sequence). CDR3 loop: CASSSRTSGRAGVEQYF. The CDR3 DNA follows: TGTGCCAGCAGCTCCAGGACTAGCGGGAGGGCCGGTGTCGAGCAGTACTTC.

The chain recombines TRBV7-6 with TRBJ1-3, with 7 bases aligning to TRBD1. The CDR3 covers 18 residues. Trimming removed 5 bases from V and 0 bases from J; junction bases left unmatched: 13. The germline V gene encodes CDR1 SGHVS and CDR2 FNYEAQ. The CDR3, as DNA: TGTGCCAGCAGCCGACTTACGGAGGGACAGACCTCTGGAAACACCATATATTTT. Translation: CASSRLTEGQTSGNTIYF.

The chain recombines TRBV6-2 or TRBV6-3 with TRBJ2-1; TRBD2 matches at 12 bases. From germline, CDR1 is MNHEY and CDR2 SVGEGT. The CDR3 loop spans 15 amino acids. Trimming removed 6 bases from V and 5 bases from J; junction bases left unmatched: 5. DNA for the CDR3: TGTGCCAGCAGCTTAGGGACTAGCGGGCACAATGAGCAGTTCTTC. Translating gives CASSLGTSGHNEQFF.

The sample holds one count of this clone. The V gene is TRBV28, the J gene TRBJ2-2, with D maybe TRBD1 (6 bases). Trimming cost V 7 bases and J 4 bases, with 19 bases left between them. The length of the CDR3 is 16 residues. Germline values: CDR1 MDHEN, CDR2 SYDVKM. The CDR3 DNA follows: TGTGCCAGCAACCCCAGGGGCCGTGGGGGCACCGGGGAGCTGTTTTTT. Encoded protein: CASNPRGRGGTGELFF.

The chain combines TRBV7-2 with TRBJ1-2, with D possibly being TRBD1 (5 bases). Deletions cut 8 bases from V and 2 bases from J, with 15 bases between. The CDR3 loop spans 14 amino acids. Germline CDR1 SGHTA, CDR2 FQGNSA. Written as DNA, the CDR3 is TGTGCCAGCTCCCCGAGCGGGGCGAACTATGGCTACACCTTC. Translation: CASSPSGANYGYTF. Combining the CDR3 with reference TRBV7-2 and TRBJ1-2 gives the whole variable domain GAGVSQSPSNKVTEKGKDVELRCDPISGHTALYWYRQSLGQGLEFLIYFQGNSAPDKSGLPSDRFSAERTGGSVSTLTIQRTQQEDSAVYLCASSPSGANYGYTFGSGTRLTVV.

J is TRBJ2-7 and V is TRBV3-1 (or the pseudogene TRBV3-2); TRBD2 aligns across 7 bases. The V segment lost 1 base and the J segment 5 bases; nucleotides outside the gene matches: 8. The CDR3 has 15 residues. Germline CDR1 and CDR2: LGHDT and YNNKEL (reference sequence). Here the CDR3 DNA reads TGTGCCAGCAGCCAAGGAGGCGGGAGTGTTGACGAGCAGTACTTC. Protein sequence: CASSQGGGSVDEQYF.

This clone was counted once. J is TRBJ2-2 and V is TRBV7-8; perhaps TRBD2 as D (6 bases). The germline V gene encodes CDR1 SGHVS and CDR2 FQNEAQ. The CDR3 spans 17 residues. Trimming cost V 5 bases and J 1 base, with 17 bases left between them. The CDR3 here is CASSPQSGTLNTGELFF. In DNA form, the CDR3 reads TGTGCCAGCAGCCCTCAGTCCGGGACTTTGAACACCGGGGAGCTGTTTTTT.

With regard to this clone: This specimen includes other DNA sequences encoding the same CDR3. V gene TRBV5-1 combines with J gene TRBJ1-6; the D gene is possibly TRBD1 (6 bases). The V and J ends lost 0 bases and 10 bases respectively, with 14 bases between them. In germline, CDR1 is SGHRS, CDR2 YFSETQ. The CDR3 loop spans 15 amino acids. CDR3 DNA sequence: TGCGCCAGCAGCTTGGCCGGGCAGGGGCGCTCACCCCTCCACTTT. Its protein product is CASSLAGQGRSPLHF.

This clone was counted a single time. The CDR3 nucleotides read TGTGCCAGCACCCCCTTCCTTGGAGGCTTAAACCCCGGGGAGCTGTTTTTT. It translates to CASTPFLGGLNPGELFF. The chain employs TRBV3-1 (or the pseudogene TRBV3-2) and TRBJ2-2; perhaps TRBD2 as D (5 bases). V lost 7 bases and J 6 bases, leaving 24 bases between the germline ends. CDR1 and CDR2 from the germline V gene are LGHDT and YNNKEL (reference sequence). This CDR3 contains 17 residues.

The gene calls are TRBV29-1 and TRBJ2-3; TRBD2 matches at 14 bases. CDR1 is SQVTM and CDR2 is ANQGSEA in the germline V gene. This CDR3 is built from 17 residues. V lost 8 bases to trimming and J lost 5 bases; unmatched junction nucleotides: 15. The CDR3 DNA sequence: TGCAGCCTTGCAGGACTAGCGGGAGGCCCGGGTGGAGATACGCAGTATTTT. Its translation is CSLAGLAGGPGGDTQYF.

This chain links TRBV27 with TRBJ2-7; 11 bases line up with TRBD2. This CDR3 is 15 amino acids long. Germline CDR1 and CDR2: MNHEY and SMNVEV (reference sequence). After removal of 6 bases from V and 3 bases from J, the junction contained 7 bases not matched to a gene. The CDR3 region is CASRVAGGLFYEQYF. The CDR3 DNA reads TGTGCCAGCAGGGTAGCGGGAGGGCTCTTCTACGAGCAGTACTTC.

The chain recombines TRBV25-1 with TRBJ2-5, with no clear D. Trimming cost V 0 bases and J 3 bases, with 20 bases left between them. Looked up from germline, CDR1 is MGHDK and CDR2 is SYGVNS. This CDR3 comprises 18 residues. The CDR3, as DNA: TGTGCCAGCAGTGAATATATTTTCCAGGCCGGCCATAAAGAGACCCAGTACTTC. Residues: CASSEYIFQAGHKETQYF.

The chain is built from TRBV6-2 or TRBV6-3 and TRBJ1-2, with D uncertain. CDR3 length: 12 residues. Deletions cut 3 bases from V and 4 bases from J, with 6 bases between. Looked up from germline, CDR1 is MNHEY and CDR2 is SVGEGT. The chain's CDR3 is CASSYGSYGYTF. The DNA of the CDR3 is TGTGCCAGCAGTTATGGGAGCTATGGCTACACCTTC.

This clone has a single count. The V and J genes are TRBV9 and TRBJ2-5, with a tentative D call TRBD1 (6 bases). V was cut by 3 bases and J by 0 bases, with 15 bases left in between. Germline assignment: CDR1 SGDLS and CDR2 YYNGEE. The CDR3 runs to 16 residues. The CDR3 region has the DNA TGTGCCAGCAGCGCCGAACTTGGACAGAACCAAGAGACCCAGTACTTC. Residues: CASSAELGQNQETQYF.

The DNA of the CDR3 is TGTGCCAGAAGCTTCGGGACAGGGTTCACAGATACGCAGTATTTT. Translation: CARSFGTGFTDTQYF. The chain uses TRBV5-3 and TRBJ2-3; 9 bases match TRBD1. TRBV5-3 qualifies as an ORF whose function is uncertain. The junction had 3 bases not matched to a gene; V was cut back by 2 bases and J by 2 bases. The CDR3 has 15 residues.

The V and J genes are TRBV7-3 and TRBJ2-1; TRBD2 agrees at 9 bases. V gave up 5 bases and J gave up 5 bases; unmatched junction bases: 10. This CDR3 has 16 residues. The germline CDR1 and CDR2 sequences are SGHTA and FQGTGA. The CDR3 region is CASSPAGGRDNNEQFF. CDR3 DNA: TGTGCCAGCAGCCCCGCGGGGGGGAGGGATAACAATGAGCAGTTCTTC.

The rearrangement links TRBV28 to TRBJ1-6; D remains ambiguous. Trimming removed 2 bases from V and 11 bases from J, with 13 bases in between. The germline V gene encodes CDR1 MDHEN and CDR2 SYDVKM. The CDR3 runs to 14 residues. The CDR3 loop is CASSLRHPTPPLHF. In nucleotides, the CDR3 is TGTGCCAGCAGTTTAAGACACCCGACGCCACCCCTCCACTTT.